One TCR beta chain is described in this entry. What it binds is unknown. This record comes from a study of T cells in tuberculosis. General observations from the study: The TCR-beta difference was not significant; alpha differences partly reflected length.

TCRdb's table, derived via immunoSEQ multiplex PCR, lists solely in-frame clones and lacks some. The sample shows around 35,000 clones, 93% of them seen only once. The germline V gene has CDR1 SGHTA and CDR2 FQGTGA. The trim removed 6 bases at V and 1 base at J, leaving 8 bases unmatched. This CDR3 comprises 15 residues. The rearrangement joins TRBV7-3 to TRBJ2-5, with 7 positions matching TRBD1. The material sequenced was PBMCs. The clonotype was recovered from a donor between 5 and 29 years old with latent tuberculosis or without tuberculosis infection. CDR3 sequence (DNA): TGTGCCAGCAGTCTTACCGGGACAGCCCAAGAGACCCAGTACTTC. This codes for CASSLTGTAQETQYF.